These 22 T cell receptor beta chains share one sample of origin, sequenced in a study of blood T cell repertoires in COVID-19. This table comes from immunoSEQ multiplex PCR, and its TCRdb copy is limited to in-frame clones, with some not included. Among about 190,000 clones listed, roughly four fifths were seen once. The sample was peripheral blood. The source is a woman between 45 and 60 years old with acute or convalescent COVID-19.

This chain links TRBV2 with TRBJ1-5; 10 positions agree with TRBD1. The junction had 3 bases not matched to a gene; V was cut back by 6 bases and J by 4 bases. The CDR3 totals 14 residues. Germline V gene data show CDR1 as SNHLY and CDR2 as FYNNEI. For the CDR3, the DNA is TGTGCCAGCAGCGGGACAGGGGTGAATCAGCCCCAGCATTTT. It yields the protein CASSGTGVNQPQHF.

This chain connects TRBV18 to TRBJ1-1; TRBD1 aligns across 8 bases. This CDR3 comprises 13 residues. CDR1 is KGHSH, CDR2 LQKENI, per germline. The V gene end was trimmed by 6 bases and the J gene end by 8 bases; junction bases not matched to a gene: 8. The CDR3 is CASSLDRGDEAFF. The CDR3 bases are TGTGCCAGCTCCCTCGACAGGGGCGACGAAGCTTTCTTT.

The rearrangement uses TRBV5-1 and TRBJ1-3, with D hard to call. Germline CDR1 and CDR2: SGHRS and YFSETQ. Between the trimmed V and J ends, which lost 0 bases and 3 bases, there was a span of 7 bases. CDR3 length: 14 residues. CDR3 in amino acids: CASSLAGIGNTIYF. The CDR3 DNA sequence: TGCGCCAGCAGCTTGGCAGGAATTGGAAACACCATATATTTT. The full variable domain, its missing parts supplied by reference TRBV5-1 and TRBJ1-3, is KAGVTQTPRYLIKTRGQQVTLSCSPISGHRSVSWYQQTPGQGLQFLFEYFSETQRNKGNFPGRFSGRQFSNSRSEMNVSTLELGDSALYLCASSLAGIGNTIYFGEGSWLTVV.

This chain joins TRBV28 and TRBJ1-3; D perhaps matches TRBD1 (6 bases). Trimming removed 5 bases from V and 3 bases from J, with 17 bases in between. The V gene's germline CDR1 is MDHEN and CDR2 SYDVKM. The CDR3 is 16 residues long. The CDR3 DNA sequence: TGTGCCAGCAGTACAACGACAGGCCTCATTGGAAACACCATATATTTT. It yields the protein CASSTTTGLIGNTIYF.

The V call is TRBV9, the J call TRBJ2-7, with D perhaps matching TRBD1 (6 bases). Trimming took 3 bases from V and 0 from J, leaving 10 bases between them. CDR1 is SGDLS and CDR2 is YYNGEE in the germline V gene. CDR3 length: 14 residues. This CDR3 reads CASSAGTPSYEQYF. In DNA, the CDR3 is TGTGCCAGCAGCGCAGGGACACCCTCCTACGAGCAGTACTTC.

This chain uses TRBV5-1 with TRBJ2-1, with TRBD1 matching 7 bases. Germline V gives CDR1 SGHRS, CDR2 YFSETQ. The length of the CDR3 is 15 residues. The ends lost 3 bases at V and 1 base at J; junction bases unmatched: 4. CDR3 amino acids: CASSSGDSSYNEQFF. As DNA, the CDR3 is TGCGCCAGCAGCTCCGGGGACAGTTCCTACAATGAGCAGTTCTTC.

J is TRBJ1-2 and V is TRBV7-2; possible D gene TRBD1, 5 bases. This CDR3 is built from 15 residues. Germline V lookup: CDR1 SGHTA, CDR2 FQGNSA. V was clipped by 1 base and J by 4 bases, with 13 bases between them. The CDR3, as DNA: TGTGCCAGCAGCTTAGGAGACGGGGGTCCCTATGGCTACACCTTC. The encoded protein is CASSLGDGGPYGYTF.

V gene TRBV2 combines with J gene TRBJ2-7; TRBD2 matches at 11 bases. Germline loops: CDR1 SNHLY, CDR2 FYNNEI. The CDR3 contains 13 residues. With V trimmed by 11 bases and J by 6 bases, 9 bases remained unmatched. CDR3 region: CAGSLAGVTEQYF. The CDR3 bases are TGTGCCGGATCACTAGCGGGAGTCACCGAGCAGTACTTC.

This clone was picked up many times. The chain recombines TRBV6-2 or TRBV6-3 with TRBJ2-7; D gene ambiguous. The CDR3 totals 14 residues. The V and J ends lost 0 bases and 5 bases respectively, with 11 bases between them. Germline V gene data show CDR1 as MNHEY and CDR2 as SVGEGT. CDR3 region: CASSYSGRPDEQYF. Here the CDR3 DNA reads TGTGCCAGCAGTTACTCGGGCCGTCCGGACGAGCAGTACTTC.

This clone was seen a single time. The CDR3 protein is CASSLEGQSTEAFF. The CDR3 bases are TGTGCCAGCAGCTTAGAAGGACAGAGCACTGAAGCTTTCTTT. V usage is TRBV7-8 and J usage is TRBJ1-1, with D possibly being TRBD1 (6 bases). V gave up 1 base and J gave up 4 bases, with 10 bases separating them. This CDR3 region has 14 residues. Per germline, CDR1 SGHVS and CDR2 FQNEAQ.

The chain combines TRBV5-1 with TRBJ1-4; D perhaps matches TRBD1 (5 bases). The CDR3 has 14 amino acids. Germline V gives CDR1 SGHRS, CDR2 YFSETQ. V lost 2 bases and J lost 3, with 8 bases in between. This CDR3 is CASSLGVANEKLFF. DNA of the CDR3: TGCGCCAGCAGCTTAGGGGTGGCTAATGAAAAACTGTTTTTT.

This chain links TRBV19 with TRBJ1-1; TRBD1 is a possible D gene (5 bases). The V gene lost 8 bases and the J gene lost 5 bases, with 18 bases spanning the gap. Germline CDR1 reads LNHDA; CDR2 reads SQIVND (reference sequence). This CDR3 has 14 residues. In DNA form, the CDR3 reads TGTGCCAGTTACACTTTCGGGGGAGGAACTGAAGCTTTCTTT. Translated, it gives CASYTFGGGTEAFF.

The chain joins TRBV7-2 to TRBJ1-2; weak D call: TRBD1 (6 bases). The germline CDR1 and CDR2 sequences are SGHTA and FQGNSA. CDR3 size: 13 residues. The ends were cut back, 3 bases at V and 5 bases at J, with 10 bases in the middle. CDR3 bases: TGTGCCAGCAGCTTCCGCCAGGGGTATGGCTACACCTTC. It is translated as CASSFRQGYGYTF.

J is TRBJ1-1 and V is TRBV25-1; D is perhaps TRBD1 (5 bases). Trimming shortened V by 5 bases and J by 5 bases, and 9 bases separated the two germline ends. Germline V gene lookup returns CDR1 MGHDK and CDR2 SYGVNS. CDR3 length equals 12 residues. The CDR3 reads CASSQRGTEAFF. The CDR3 coding sequence is TGTGCCAGCAGTCAACGGGGGACTGAAGCTTTCTTT.

The rearrangement links TRBV11-2 to TRBJ1-1; D is unresolved. This CDR3 region has 13 residues. The germline V gene encodes CDR1 SGHAT and CDR2 FQNNGV. Deletions cut 1 base from V and 3 bases from J, with 6 bases between. Here the CDR3 reads CASSLVSYTEAFF. The CDR3 DNA is TGTGCCAGCAGCTTAGTCAGTTACACTGAAGCTTTCTTT.

This clone was counted once. CDR3 amino acids: CASSSDRAINQPQHF. The CDR3, as DNA: TGTGCCAGCAGTTCAGACAGGGCAATAAATCAGCCCCAGCATTTT. V gene TRBV6-5 combines with J gene TRBJ1-5, with 7 bases matching TRBD1. The CDR3 covers 15 residues. V was pared by 4 bases and J by 4 bases, with 7 bases of the junction left unmatched. Germline V gene data show CDR1 as MNHEY and CDR2 as SVGAGI.

This sequence joins TRBV7-9 and TRBJ2-7; 8 bases fit TRBD1. V was clipped by 3 bases and J by 7 bases; unmatched bases: 14. The CDR3 sequence is 16 residues long. Looked up from germline, CDR1 is SEHNR and CDR2 is FQNEAQ (reference sequence). CDR3 loop: CASSFRDRSEKGEQYF. For the CDR3, the DNA is TGTGCCAGCAGCTTCCGGGACAGGTCCGAGAAGGGGGAGCAGTACTTC.

The V gene is TRBV5-1, the J gene TRBJ1-2, with TRBD1 matching 9 bases. Germline CDR1 reads SGHRS; CDR2 reads YFSETQ. CDR3 length equals 15 residues. V was pared by 0 bases and J by 6 bases, with 6 bases of the junction left unmatched. CDR3 in DNA: TGCGCCAGCAGCTTGGGGGACAGGGAGAAGAATGGCTACACCTTC. Translating it yields CASSLGDREKNGYTF.

The J gene is TRBJ1-1, the V gene TRBV16; D remains ambiguous. Germline CDR1 is KGHSY and CDR2 is FQNENV. Trimming took 2 bases from V and 1 from J, leaving 14 bases between them. The CDR3 is 16 residues long. The CDR3 region is CASSQARQASNTEAFF. The CDR3, as DNA: TGTGCCAGCAGCCAAGCTCGCCAGGCTTCGAACACTGAAGCTTTCTTT.

For the CDR3, the DNA is TGTGCCAGCAGTTTAACAGGGCCCGGCGAGCAGTACTTC. This translates into CASSLTGPGEQYF. This chain joins TRBV27 and TRBJ2-7, with D perhaps matching TRBD1 (6 bases). The CDR3 runs 13 residues. The germline CDR1 and CDR2 sequences are MNHEY and SMNVEV (reference sequence). Trimming cost V 2 bases and J 6 bases, with 11 bases left between them.

The chain has TRBV11-2 and TRBJ2-7; TRBD2 matches 11 bases. Germline V gives CDR1 SGHAT, CDR2 FQNNGV. This CDR3 is 13 amino acids long. V shed 5 bases, J shed 4 bases, and the junction held 1 base outside the gene matches. The CDR3 region is CASSRLAGYEQYF. The CDR3 nucleotides read TGTGCCAGCAGCAGACTAGCGGGGTACGAGCAGTACTTC.

J is TRBJ1-2 and V is TRBV3-1 (or the pseudogene TRBV3-2), with 7 nucleotides matching TRBD1. This CDR3 region has 15 residues. Germline lookup yields CDR1 LGHDT and CDR2 YNNKEL (reference sequence). Trimming at V came to 6 bases and at J to 2 bases, leaving 9 bases not matched to a gene. CDR3: CASSRLGQDNYGYTF. DNA for the CDR3: TGTGCCAGCAGTAGATTAGGACAGGACAACTATGGCTACACCTTC.